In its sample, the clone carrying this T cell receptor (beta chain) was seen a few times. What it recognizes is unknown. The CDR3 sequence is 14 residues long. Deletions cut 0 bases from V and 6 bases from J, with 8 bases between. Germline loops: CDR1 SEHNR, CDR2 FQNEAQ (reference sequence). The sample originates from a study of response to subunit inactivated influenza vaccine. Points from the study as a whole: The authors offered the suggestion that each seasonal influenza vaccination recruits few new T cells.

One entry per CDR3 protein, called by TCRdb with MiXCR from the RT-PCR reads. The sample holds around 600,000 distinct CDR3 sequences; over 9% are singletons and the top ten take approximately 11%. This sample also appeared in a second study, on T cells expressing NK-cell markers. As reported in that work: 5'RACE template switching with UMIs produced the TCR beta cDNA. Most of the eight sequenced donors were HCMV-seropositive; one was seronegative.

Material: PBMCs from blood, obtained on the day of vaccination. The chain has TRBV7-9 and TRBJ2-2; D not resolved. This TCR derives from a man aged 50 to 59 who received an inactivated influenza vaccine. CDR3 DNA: TGTGCCAGCAGCTTAGCGCTAAATGCCGGGGAGCTGTTTTTT. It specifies CASSLALNAGELFF.